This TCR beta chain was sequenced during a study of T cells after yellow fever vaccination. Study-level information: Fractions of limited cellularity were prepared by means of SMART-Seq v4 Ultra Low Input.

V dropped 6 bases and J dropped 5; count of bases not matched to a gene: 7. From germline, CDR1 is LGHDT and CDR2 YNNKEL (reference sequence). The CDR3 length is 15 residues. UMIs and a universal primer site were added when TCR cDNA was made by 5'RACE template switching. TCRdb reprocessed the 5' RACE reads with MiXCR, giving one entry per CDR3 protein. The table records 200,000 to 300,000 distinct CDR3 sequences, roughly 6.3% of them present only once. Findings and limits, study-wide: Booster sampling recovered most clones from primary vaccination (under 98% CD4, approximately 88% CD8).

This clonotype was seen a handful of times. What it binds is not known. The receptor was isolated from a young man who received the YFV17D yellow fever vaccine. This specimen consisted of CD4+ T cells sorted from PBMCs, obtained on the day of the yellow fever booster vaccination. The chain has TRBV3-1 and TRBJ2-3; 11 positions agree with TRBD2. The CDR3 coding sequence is TGTGCCAGCAGACTAGCGGGAGCTCATGGAGATACGCAGTATTTT. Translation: CASRLAGAHGDTQYF.